These 8 T cell receptor beta chains originate from one sample sequenced in a study of blood T cell repertoires in COVID-19. Profiled with immunoSEQ multiplex PCR; TCRdb holds only in-frame clones, not every one. The repertoire holds around 93,000 clones, with 75% to 90% as singletons. The sample was peripheral blood. Receptors were obtained from a man older than 75 with acute or convalescent COVID-19.

V is TRBV19 and J is TRBJ1-1; D perhaps matches TRBD1 (5 bases). This CDR3 spans 16 amino acids. Trimming left V 7 bases short and J 0 bases short, with 18 bases between. Germline V lookup: CDR1 LNHDA, CDR2 SQIVND (reference sequence). The CDR3 nucleotides are TGTGCCAGTAAACATGGGTGGGGGGTAGTGAACACTGAAGCTTTCTTT. It yields the protein CASKHGWGVVNTEAFF.

The rearrangement links TRBV7-3 to TRBJ2-3; 8 bases are shared with TRBD2. The CDR3 spans 13 residues. Germline CDR1 reads SGHTA; CDR2 reads FQGTGA. V dropped 8 bases and J dropped 4; count of bases not matched to a gene: 5. The CDR3 DNA sequence: TGTGCCAGCGGACTAGCAGTACCAGATACGCAGTATTTT. Translated: CASGLAVPDTQYF.

This chain connects TRBV30 to TRBJ1-6, with 7 bases lining up with TRBD1. Unmatched junction bases numbered 5, after V lost 3 bases and J lost 9 bases. Per the germline V gene, CDR1 is GTSNPN and CDR2 is SVGIG (reference sequence). CDR3 length: 13 residues. The CDR3 protein is CAWSPKGASPLHF. For the CDR3, the DNA is TGTGCCTGGAGCCCAAAGGGGGCTTCACCCCTCCACTTT.

CDR3 protein: CASSIGGGADTEAFF. The DNA of the CDR3 is TGTGCCAGTAGTATAGGTGGGGGGGCTGACACTGAAGCTTTCTTT. V and J are TRBV19 and TRBJ1-1; weak D call: TRBD1 (6 bases). Between the trimmed V and J ends, which lost 1 base and 3 bases, there was a span of 12 bases. CDR1 and CDR2 from the germline V gene are LNHDA and SQIVND (reference sequence). This CDR3 is built from 15 residues. The full variable domain, in which reference TRBV19 and TRBJ1-1 provide the parts outside the CDR3, is DGGITQSPKYLFRKEGQNVTLSCEQNLNHDAMYWYRQDPGQGLRLIYYSQIVNDFQKGDIAEGYSVSREKKESFPLTVTSAQKNPTAFYLCASSIGGGADTEAFFGQGTRLTVV.

The DNA of the CDR3 is TGTGCCAGCAGGGGACAGGTCCGCGTAACAGATACGCAGTATTTT. It specifies CASRGQVRVTDTQYF. This rearrangement joins TRBV2 to TRBJ2-3, with 8 bases fitting TRBD1. V shed 6 bases and J 3 bases; nucleotides not matched to a gene: 8. In germline, CDR1 is SNHLY, CDR2 FYNNEI. There are 15 residues in the CDR3.

This chain joins TRBV5-1 and TRBJ1-1, with 7 bases that match TRBD1. The CDR3 sequence is 15 residues long. V lost 1 base to trimming and J lost 1 base; unmatched junction nucleotides: 4. CDR1 and CDR2 (germline): SGHRS, YFSETQ. CDR3 residues: CASSLTGQQNTEAFF. CDR3 nucleotides: TGCGCCAGCAGCTTGACGGGACAGCAGAACACTGAAGCTTTCTTT.

Concerning this clone: Other nucleotide sequences in the sample specify the same CDR3. The chain is built from TRBV28 and TRBJ2-7; 10 bases match TRBD2. The V and J ends lost 6 bases and 3 bases, in that order; junction bases with no gene match: 5. CDR3 length equals 14 residues. Germline V gene lookup returns CDR1 MDHEN and CDR2 SYDVKM. This chain's CDR3 is CASSRTSGGYEQYF. CDR3 DNA: TGTGCCAGCAGCCGGACTAGCGGAGGCTACGAGCAGTACTTC.

The CDR3 loop is CASSHSRTGGSQPQHF. CDR3 in DNA: TGTGCCAGTAGCCATAGCAGGACAGGGGGATCCCAGCCCCAGCATTTT. The J gene is TRBJ1-5, the V gene TRBV19, with 10 bases identical to TRBD1. The trim removed 6 bases at V and 7 bases at J, leaving 12 bases unmatched. The CDR3 has 16 amino acids. From germline, CDR1 is LNHDA and CDR2 SQIVND (reference sequence).